The 23 T cell receptor beta chains in this list originate from one sample, sequenced in a study of cytomegalovirus exposure and HLA in healthy donors. A multiplex PCR was run with 60 Vbeta primers and 13 Jbeta primers. Clones were sequenced by immunoSEQ multiplex PCR, and TCRdb holds only the in-frame ones, with some missing. The data show about 150,000 clones, more than 60% seen once. Sequenced input: PBMCs. Every receptor here comes from a middle-aged woman in good health and CMV-seropositive.

The chain joins TRBV7-9 to TRBJ2-1; possible D gene TRBD1, 5 bases. The germline gives CDR1 SEHNR, CDR2 FQNEAQ (reference sequence). The CDR3 extends over 14 amino acids. Trimming pared 0 bases from V and 6 bases from J, leaving 9 bases between. The CDR3 loop is CASSLARQSNEQFF. Written as DNA, the CDR3 is TGTGCCAGCAGCTTAGCGCGACAGTCCAATGAGCAGTTCTTC.

The V gene is TRBV6-5, the J gene TRBJ1-2, with 7 bases matching TRBD1. V dropped 2 bases and J dropped 7; count of bases not matched to a gene: 1. Germline loops: CDR1 MNHEY, CDR2 SVGAGI. The CDR3 extends over 12 amino acids. CDR3 loop: CASSYDRAGYTF. As DNA, the CDR3 is TGTGCCAGCAGTTACGACAGGGCTGGCTACACCTTC.

The chain carries TRBV7-8 and TRBJ1-1; D not resolved. The CDR3 runs to 14 residues. Trimming cost V 5 bases and J 4 bases, with 14 bases left between them. Per germline, CDR1 SGHVS and CDR2 FQNEAQ. The CDR3 bases are TGTGCCAGCAGCCCCCAAGCACGTGGCACTGAAGCTTTCTTT. Translating gives CASSPQARGTEAFF.

This clone was counted once. The rearrangement links TRBV29-1 to TRBJ2-5, with 8 bases lining up with TRBD2. The CDR3 loop spans 14 amino acids. Germline V gene data show CDR1 as SQVTM and CDR2 as ANQGSEA. V lost 6 bases and J lost 4; bases outside the gene matches: 10. As DNA, the CDR3 is TGCAGCGTAATAGCGGGGATTGCTTCAGAGACCCAGTACTTC. The encoded protein is CSVIAGIASETQYF.

The V gene is TRBV6-5, the J gene TRBJ1-6; no reliable D call. V was cut by 5 bases and J by 5 bases, with 10 bases left in between. Looked up from germline, CDR1 is MNHEY and CDR2 is SVGAGI. This CDR3 is 14 amino acids long. The CDR3 protein is CASSKNGDNSPLHF. CDR3 nucleotide sequence: TGTGCCAGCAGTAAGAACGGGGATAATTCACCCCTCCACTTT.

V and J are TRBV19 and TRBJ2-7; possibly TRBD1 for D (6 bases). The CDR3 has 14 residues. The V gene lost 2 bases and the J gene lost 1 base, with 9 bases spanning the gap. CDR1 is LNHDA and CDR2 is SQIVND in the germline V gene (reference sequence). This CDR3 is CASSIQGNSYEQYF. DNA of the CDR3: TGTGCCAGTAGTATACAGGGGAATTCCTACGAGCAGTACTTC.

The chain joins TRBV10-3 to TRBJ2-1; 9 bases agree with TRBD1. The CDR3 extends over 14 amino acids. Per the germline V gene, CDR1 is ENHRY and CDR2 is SYGVKD. The trim removed 6 bases at V and 8 bases at J, leaving 8 bases unmatched. CDR3 sequence: CAIRGTGKVYEQFF. The CDR3 nucleotides are TGTGCCATCAGGGGGACAGGGAAAGTCTATGAGCAGTTCTTC.

The chain couples TRBV13 to TRBJ2-1, with D unclear. Trimming stripped 6 bases from V and 5 bases from J, with 17 bases between. The length of the CDR3 is 15 residues. CDR1 is PRHDT and CDR2 is FYEKMQ in the germline V gene (reference sequence). As DNA, the CDR3 is TGTGCCAGCAGTCCACAGCTAAACCCAAACAATGAGCAGTTCTTC. Its protein is CASSPQLNPNNEQFF.

This clone has a handful of counts. The gene calls are TRBV7-9 and TRBJ1-6; D is uncertain. The CDR3 is 15 residues long. Deletions cut 3 bases from V and 7 bases from J, with 13 bases between. Germline V gives CDR1 SEHNR, CDR2 FQNEAQ (reference sequence). CDR3 sequence: CASSLYRLGNSPLHF. In nucleotides, the CDR3 is TGTGCCAGCAGCTTGTACAGACTAGGAAATTCACCCCTCCACTTT.

The chain recombines TRBV7-2 with TRBJ2-7, with 7 bases that match TRBD1. This CDR3 has 17 amino acids. V lost 2 bases and J lost 3; bases outside the gene matches: 13. Looked up from germline, CDR1 is SGHTA and CDR2 is FQGNSA. The DNA of the CDR3 is TGTGCCAGCAGCTTATCGTCGGTTAGGGGGCAGCGCTACGAGCAGTACTTC. Translated, it gives CASSLSSVRGQRYEQYF.

J is TRBJ1-5 and V is TRBV6-1; D is ambiguous. The germline CDR1 and CDR2 sequences are MNHNS and SASEGT. With 4 bases removed from V and 6 bases from J, the gap between germline ends came to 13 bases. The CDR3 contains 14 residues. The CDR3 region has the DNA TGTGCCAGCAGTGGAATGGGCGTCGGTCAGCCCCAGCATTTT. It translates to CASSGMGVGQPQHF.

This clone was detected only a few times. The chain recombines TRBV19 with TRBJ1-3; D gene ambiguous. The germline V gene has CDR1 LNHDA and CDR2 SQIVND (reference sequence). V lost 6 bases, J lost 2 bases, and 8 bases lay in between. This CDR3 is 13 amino acids long. The CDR3 loop is CASRKSAGNTIYF. The CDR3 nucleotides are TGTGCCAGTAGAAAATCAGCTGGAAACACCATATATTTT.

The chain carries TRBV27 and TRBJ1-6, with TRBD1 matching over 10 bases. V trimming: 2 bases; J trimming: 10 bases; junction bases outside the gene matches: 5. The V gene's germline CDR1 is MNHEY and CDR2 SMNVEV (reference sequence). CDR3 length equals 15 residues. The CDR3 loop is CASSLGDRGGSPLHF. As DNA, the CDR3 is TGTGCCAGCAGTTTAGGGGACAGGGGAGGCTCACCCCTCCACTTT.

The J gene is TRBJ1-1, the V gene TRBV10-3; 8 bases are shared with TRBD1. CDR1 ENHRY and CDR2 SYGVKD come from the germline V gene. The junction had 9 bases not matched to a gene; V was cut back by 6 bases and J by 0 bases. This CDR3 is built from 16 residues. The CDR3, as DNA: TGTGCCATCAGCCCGGGACAGGCATCCCTGAACACTGAAGCTTTCTTT. Translated: CAISPGQASLNTEAFF.

The chain joins TRBV7-3 to TRBJ2-5, with D tentatively TRBD2 (5 bases). The CDR3 is 13 amino acids. Trimming removed 3 bases from V and 3 bases from J, with 8 bases in between. Looked up from germline, CDR1 is SGHTA and CDR2 is FQGTGA. Written as DNA, the CDR3 is TGTGCCAGCAGCTTCGGACTCGAAGAGACCCAGTACTTC. This gives the protein CASSFGLEETQYF. Supplemented by reference TRBV7-3 and TRBJ2-5, the full variable domain reads GAGVSQTPSNKVTEKGKYVELRCDPISGHTALYWYRQSLGQGPEFLIYFQGTGAADDSGLPNDRFFAVRPEGSVSTLKIQRTERGDSAVYLCASSFGLEETQYFGPGTRLLVL.

The V call is TRBV5-1, the J call TRBJ2-1; no reliable D call. The CDR3 runs to 13 residues. Germline V gene lookup returns CDR1 SGHRS and CDR2 YFSETQ. V lost 0 bases and J lost 7, with 8 bases in between. CDR3 sequence (DNA): TGCGCCAGCAGCTTGGGGATACTAAATGAGCAGTTCTTC. Protein product: CASSLGILNEQFF.

The chain combines TRBV13 with TRBJ2-1, with D possibly being TRBD1 (5 bases). The germline V gene encodes CDR1 PRHDT and CDR2 FYEKMQ (reference sequence). V was cut by 3 bases and J by 2 bases, with 11 bases left in between. The CDR3 is 15 amino acids. DNA of the CDR3: TGTGCCAGCAGCTTGAGCAGGGTCGCCTACAATGAGCAGTTCTTC. Amino acids: CASSLSRVAYNEQFF.

The rearrangement uses TRBV4-2 and TRBJ2-2, with D perhaps matching TRBD2 (6 bases). V gave up 0 bases and J gave up 1 base, with 9 bases separating them. The germline V gene encodes CDR1 LGHNA and CDR2 YNFKEQ. This CDR3 is 16 amino acids long. CDR3 DNA sequence: TGTGCCAGCAGCCAAGACCGGGGAGGGAACACCGGGGAGCTGTTTTTT. Translated, it gives CASSQDRGGNTGELFF.

This chain connects TRBV28 to TRBJ1-2; D is unresolved. V gave up 3 bases and J gave up 1 base, with 6 bases separating them. Germline CDR1 reads MDHEN; CDR2 reads SYDVKM. The CDR3 is made up of 13 amino acids. The CDR3 sequence is CASSLVGNYGYTF. The CDR3, as DNA: TGTGCCAGCAGTTTGGTCGGTAACTATGGCTACACCTTC.

The genes are TRBV14 and TRBJ2-1; 10 nucleotides match TRBD2. The CDR3 consists of 17 residues. With V trimmed by 3 bases and J by 5 bases, 10 bases remained unmatched. Germline CDR1 SGHDN, CDR2 FVKESK. As DNA, the CDR3 is TGTGCCAGCAGCCAGACCTTGGAGCGGGGGGGGAACAATGAGCAGTTCTTC. This encodes CASSQTLERGGNNEQFF.

This chain connects TRBV19 to TRBJ1-1; D not resolved. The germline V gene has CDR1 LNHDA and CDR2 SQIVND (reference sequence). Trimming stripped 5 bases from V and 0 bases from J, with 13 bases between. The CDR3 has 15 residues. CDR3 region: CASSAESGVNTEAFF. For the CDR3, the DNA is TGTGCCAGTAGTGCCGAGTCCGGTGTGAACACTGAAGCTTTCTTT.

The chain recombines TRBV5-1 with TRBJ2-3; no reliable D call. Trimming shortened V by 4 bases and J by 2 bases, and 11 bases separated the two germline ends. CDR1 is SGHRS, CDR2 YFSETQ, per germline. CDR3 length: 14 amino acids. CDR3 DNA sequence: TGCGCCAGCAGCCCTGGGCCCACCACAGATACGCAGTATTTT. Its protein product is CASSPGPTTDTQYF.

In its sample, this clone was seen a few times. This sequence joins TRBV4-2 and TRBJ2-7; 7 bases are shared with TRBD1. With 4 bases clipped from V and 0 bases from J, the junction kept 9 bases outside the gene matches. Per germline, CDR1 LGHNA and CDR2 YNFKEQ. The CDR3 extends over 16 amino acids. For the CDR3, the DNA is TGTGCCAGCAGCCCAGACGGGACAGACAGCTCCTACGAGCAGTACTTC. This translates into CASSPDGTDSSYEQYF.